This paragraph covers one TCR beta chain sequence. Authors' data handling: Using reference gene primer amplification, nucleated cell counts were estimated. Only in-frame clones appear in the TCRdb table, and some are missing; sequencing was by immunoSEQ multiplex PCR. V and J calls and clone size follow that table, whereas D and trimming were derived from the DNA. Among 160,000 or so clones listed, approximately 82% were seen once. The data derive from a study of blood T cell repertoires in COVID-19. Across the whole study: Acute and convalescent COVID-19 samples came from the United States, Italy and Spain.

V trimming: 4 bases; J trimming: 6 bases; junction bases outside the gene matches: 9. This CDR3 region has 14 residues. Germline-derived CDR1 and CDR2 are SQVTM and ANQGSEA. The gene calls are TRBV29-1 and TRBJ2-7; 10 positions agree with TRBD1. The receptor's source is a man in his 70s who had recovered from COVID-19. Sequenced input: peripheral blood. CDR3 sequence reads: CSVALRTGGGEQYF. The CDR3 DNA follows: TGCAGCGTTGCCCTCAGGACAGGGGGAGGCGAGCAGTACTTC.